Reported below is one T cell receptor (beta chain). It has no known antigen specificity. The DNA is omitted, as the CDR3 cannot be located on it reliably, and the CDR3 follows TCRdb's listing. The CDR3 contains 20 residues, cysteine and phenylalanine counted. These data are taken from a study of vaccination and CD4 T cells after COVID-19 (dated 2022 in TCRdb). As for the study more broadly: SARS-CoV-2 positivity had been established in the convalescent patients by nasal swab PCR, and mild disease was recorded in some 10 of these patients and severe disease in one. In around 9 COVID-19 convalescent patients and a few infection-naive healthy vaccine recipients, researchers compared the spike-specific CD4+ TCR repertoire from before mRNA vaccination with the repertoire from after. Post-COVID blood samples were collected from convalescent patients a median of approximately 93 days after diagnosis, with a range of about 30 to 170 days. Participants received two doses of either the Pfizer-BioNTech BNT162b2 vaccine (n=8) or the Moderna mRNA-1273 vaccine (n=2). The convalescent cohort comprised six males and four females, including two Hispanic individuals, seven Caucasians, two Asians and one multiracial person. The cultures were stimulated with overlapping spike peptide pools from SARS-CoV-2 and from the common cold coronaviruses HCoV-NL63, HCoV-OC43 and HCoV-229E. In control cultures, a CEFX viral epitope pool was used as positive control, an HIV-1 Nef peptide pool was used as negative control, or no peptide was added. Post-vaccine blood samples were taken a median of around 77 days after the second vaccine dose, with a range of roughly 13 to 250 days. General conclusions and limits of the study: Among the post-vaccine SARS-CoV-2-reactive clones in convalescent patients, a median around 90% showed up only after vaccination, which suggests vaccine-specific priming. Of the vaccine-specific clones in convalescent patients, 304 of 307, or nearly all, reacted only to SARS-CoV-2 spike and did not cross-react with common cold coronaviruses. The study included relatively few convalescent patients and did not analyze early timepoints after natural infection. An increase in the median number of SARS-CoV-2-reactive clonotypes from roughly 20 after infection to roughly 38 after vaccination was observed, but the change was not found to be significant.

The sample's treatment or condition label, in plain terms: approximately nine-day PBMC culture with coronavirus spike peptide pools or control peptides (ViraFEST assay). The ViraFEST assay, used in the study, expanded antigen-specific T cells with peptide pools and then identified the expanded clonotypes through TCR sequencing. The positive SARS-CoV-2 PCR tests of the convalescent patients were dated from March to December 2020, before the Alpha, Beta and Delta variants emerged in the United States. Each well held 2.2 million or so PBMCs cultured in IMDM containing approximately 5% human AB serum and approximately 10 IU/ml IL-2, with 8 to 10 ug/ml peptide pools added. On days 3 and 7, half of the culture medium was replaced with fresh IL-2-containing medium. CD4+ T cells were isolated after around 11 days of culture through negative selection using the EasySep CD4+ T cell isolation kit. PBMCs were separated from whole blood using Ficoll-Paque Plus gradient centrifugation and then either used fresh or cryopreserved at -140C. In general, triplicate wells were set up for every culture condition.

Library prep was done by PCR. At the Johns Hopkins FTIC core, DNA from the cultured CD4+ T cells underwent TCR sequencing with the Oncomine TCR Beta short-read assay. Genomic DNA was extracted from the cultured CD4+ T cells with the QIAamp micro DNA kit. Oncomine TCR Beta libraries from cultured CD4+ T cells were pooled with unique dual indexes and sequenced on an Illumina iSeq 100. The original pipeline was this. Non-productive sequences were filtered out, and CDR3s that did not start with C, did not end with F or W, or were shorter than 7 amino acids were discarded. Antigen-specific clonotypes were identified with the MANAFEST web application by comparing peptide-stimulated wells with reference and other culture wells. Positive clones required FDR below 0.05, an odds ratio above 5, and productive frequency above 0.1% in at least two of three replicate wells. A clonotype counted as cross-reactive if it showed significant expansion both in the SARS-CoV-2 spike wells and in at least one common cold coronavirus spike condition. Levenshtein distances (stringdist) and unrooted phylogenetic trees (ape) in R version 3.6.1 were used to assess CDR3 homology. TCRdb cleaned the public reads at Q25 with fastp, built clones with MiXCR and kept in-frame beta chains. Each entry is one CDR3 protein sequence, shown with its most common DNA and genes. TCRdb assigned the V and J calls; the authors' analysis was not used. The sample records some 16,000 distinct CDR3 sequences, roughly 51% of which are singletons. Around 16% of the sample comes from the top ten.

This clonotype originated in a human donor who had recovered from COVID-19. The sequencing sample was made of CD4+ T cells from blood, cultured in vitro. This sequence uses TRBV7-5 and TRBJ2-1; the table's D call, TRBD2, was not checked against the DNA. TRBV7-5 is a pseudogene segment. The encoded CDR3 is CISVPEVCAQTSGGYNEQFF.